Below are 4 T cell receptor beta chains sequenced from a single sample in a study of shared clonotypes between healthy human individuals. Sequencing was performed with immunoSEQ multiplex PCR; in TCRdb, only in-frame clones are kept and a portion is missing. This table holds some 2 million clones, 85% to 95% found once. The sample comprised naive CD4+ T cells sorted from blood. The subset was: CD45RA+ positively selected. The receptors were gathered from a man between 18 and 35 years old in good health.

V gene TRBV18 combines with J gene TRBJ2-2, with D uncertain. Trimming cost V 4 bases and J 0 bases, with 9 bases left between them. The CDR3 loop spans 15 amino acids. CDR1 KGHSH and CDR2 LQKENI come from the germline V gene. This CDR3 is CASSRRNPNTGELFF. The CDR3 DNA follows: TGTGCCAGCTCACGGCGGAACCCGAACACCGGGGAGCTGTTTTTT.

The V call is TRBV5-1, the J call TRBJ2-1, with 7 bases fitting TRBD1. The CDR3 consists of 13 residues. V shed 0 bases, J shed 10 bases, and the junction held 4 bases outside the gene matches. Per the germline V gene, CDR1 is SGHRS and CDR2 is YFSETQ. The CDR3 loop reads CASSLGQGMEQFF. CDR3 DNA: TGCGCCAGCAGCTTGGGACAGGGTATGGAGCAGTTCTTC.

With respect to this clone: The identical CDR3 is also encoded by other nucleotide sequences in the sample. The chain recombines TRBV18 with TRBJ2-5; D is uncertain. This CDR3 is 11 amino acids long. V was trimmed by 4 bases and J by 4 bases, leaving 4 bases between them. CDR1 and CDR2 (germline): KGHSH, LQKENI. In DNA form, the CDR3 reads TGTGCCAGCTCACAGGGAGAGACCCAGTACTTC. Translation gives CASSQGETQYF.

The chain links TRBV11-3 to TRBJ2-6, with unresolved D. The CDR3 consists of 14 residues. Trimming removed 5 bases at V and 0 bases at J, with 5 bases between. Germline lookup yields CDR1 SGHNT and CDR2 YENEEA. CDR3 bases: TGTGCCAGCAGCCGCGGCTCTGGGGCCAACGTCCTGACTTTC. It is translated as CASSRGSGANVLTF.